This TCR beta chain came from a study of blood T cell repertoires in COVID-19. Study context: T cells, B-cell-depleted T cells, or PBMCs supplied cDNA or gDNA.

Losses at the gene ends were 0 bases for V and 4 bases for J; bases not matched to a gene: 5. CDR3 length: 15 residues. The germline CDR1 and CDR2 sequences are LGHNA and YNFKEQ. Assay: immunoSEQ multiplex PCR; the TCRdb copy retains only in-frame clones and omits some. Of 200,000 to 250,000 clones listed, 80% to 85% are singletons. Sequencing was performed on peripheral blood. The sequence was obtained from a woman aged 55 to 70 who had recovered from COVID-19. The chain links TRBV4-2 to TRBJ1-2; 7 nucleotides match TRBD1. This CDR3 reads CASSQERGQSYGYTF. The CDR3 DNA sequence: TGTGCCAGCAGCCAAGAGAGGGGGCAGAGCTATGGCTACACCTTC.